This T cell receptor (beta chain) is from a study of CD8 T cells in Susac syndrome. The trim removed 7 bases at V and 0 bases at J, leaving 10 bases unmatched. Germline CDR1 MNHNS, CDR2 SASEGT. CDR3 length equals 17 residues. Reverse transcription of about 0.5 to 1 ug RNA was carried out with random hexamers. A single record per CDR3 protein comes from TCRdb applying MiXCR to the immunoSEQ multiplex PCR reads. The data show hundreds of thousands of distinct CDR3 sequences, over 90% seen once. Sequencing was carried out using CD4+ T cells from PBMCs. The chain has TRBV6-1 and TRBJ2-7; 12 bases line up with TRBD2. The clonotype comes from a human donor with Susac syndrome. The CDR3 region has the DNA TGTGCCAGCACCCCACTAGCGGGGGGCGAATTCTCCTACGAGCAGTACTTC. Translation: CASTPLAGGEFSYEQYF.